Below are 20 T cell receptor beta chains sequenced from a single sample in a study of cytomegalovirus exposure and HLA in healthy donors. PCR was performed using 60 Vbeta and 13 Jbeta primers. Profiled with immunoSEQ multiplex PCR; TCRdb holds only in-frame clones, not every one. The sample lists about 45,000 clones, 51% occurring once. Sequences were obtained from PBMCs. The receptors derive from a man between 60 and 70 years old in good health and CMV-seronegative.

V and J are TRBV7-6 and TRBJ2-7, with D possibly being TRBD2 (6 bases). The CDR3 runs to 14 residues. From germline, CDR1 is SGHVS and CDR2 FNYEAQ. V was clipped by 3 bases and J by 2 bases, with 11 bases between them. The DNA of the CDR3 is TGTGCCAGCAGCTTTGAATCGGGGGCCTACGAGCAGTACTTC. It specifies CASSFESGAYEQYF.

This clone was recorded a few times. The chain uses TRBV2 and TRBJ1-5; 7 bases fit TRBD1. The CDR3 sequence is 17 residues long. Germline-derived CDR1 and CDR2 are SNHLY and FYNNEI. The V gene end was trimmed by 6 bases and the J gene end by 6 bases; junction bases not matched to a gene: 17. DNA of the CDR3: TGTGCCAGCAGGGAGAGAGACAGGGCCATAGGGGCTCAGCCCCAGCATTTT. Protein sequence: CASRERDRAIGAQPQHF.

V usage is TRBV19 and J usage is TRBJ1-5; 9 bases are a match to TRBD1. The germline gives CDR1 LNHDA, CDR2 SQIVND (reference sequence). Trimming cost V 5 bases and J 6 bases; bases outside gene matches: 5. The CDR3 has 14 amino acids. The CDR3 sequence is CASSGTGMIQPQHF. The CDR3 region has the DNA TGTGCCAGTAGTGGGACAGGGATGATTCAGCCCCAGCATTTT.

The chain links TRBV7-9 to TRBJ1-1, with D uncertain. V gave up 0 bases and J gave up 0 bases, with 5 bases separating them. Germline-derived CDR1 and CDR2 are SEHNR and FQNEAQ (reference sequence). CDR3 length equals 14 residues. The CDR3, as DNA: TGTGCCAGCAGCTTAGCGTCCTTGAACACTGAAGCTTTCTTT. Protein: CASSLASLNTEAFF.

This sequence joins TRBV5-1 and TRBJ2-7, with 10 positions matching TRBD2. The CDR3 has 14 residues. V trimming: 0 bases; J trimming: 5 bases; junction bases outside the gene matches: 2. Germline CDR1 is SGHRS and CDR2 is YFSETQ. The CDR3 region has the DNA TGCGCCAGCAGCTTGGATCTAGCGGGAGACGAGCAGTACTTC. Translation: CASSLDLAGDEQYF.

This chain links TRBV7-9 with TRBJ1-2, with D possibly TRBD1 on 5 matching bases. The V gene's germline CDR1 is SEHNR and CDR2 FQNEAQ (reference sequence). This CDR3 is built from 16 residues. V was cut by 1 base and J by 4 bases, with 16 bases left in between. As DNA, the CDR3 is TGTGCCAGCAGCTTAGAAGGGCGGGGGTTACTCTATGGCTACACCTTC. Protein sequence: CASSLEGRGLLYGYTF.

This clone came up a few times. The V and J genes are TRBV6-5 and TRBJ2-1; D perhaps matches TRBD2 (5 bases). The length of the CDR3 is 16 residues. The germline V and J ends were trimmed by 2 bases and 0 bases, with 11 bases remaining between them. Germline V gene lookup returns CDR1 MNHEY and CDR2 SVGAGI. The CDR3 loop reads CASSYSSASSYNEQFF. CDR3 DNA sequence: TGTGCCAGCAGTTACAGTAGCGCCAGCTCCTACAATGAGCAGTTCTTC.

This CDR3 is CASSGTGFNQPQHF. The CDR3 bases are TGTGCCAGCAGCGGGACAGGTTTCAATCAGCCCCAGCATTTT. The chain recombines TRBV9 with TRBJ1-5; TRBD1 aligns across 7 bases. Germline V gives CDR1 SGDLS, CDR2 YYNGEE. V gave up 3 bases and J gave up 3 bases; unmatched junction bases: 3. The CDR3 spans 14 residues.

This clone was found a few times. The J gene is TRBJ1-1, the V gene TRBV10-3; D is possibly TRBD1 (5 bases). Trimming stripped 0 bases from V and 1 base from J, with 9 bases between. Germline CDR1 ENHRY, CDR2 SYGVKD. This CDR3 spans 15 amino acids. The CDR3 reads CAISESPGSNTEAFF. CDR3 DNA sequence: TGTGCCATCAGTGAGTCCCCAGGGTCGAACACTGAAGCTTTCTTT.

This clone was detected only a few times. The chain couples TRBV25-1 to TRBJ1-2, with a possible D match to TRBD1 (5 bases). From germline, CDR1 is MGHDK and CDR2 SYGVNS. Trimming stripped 5 bases from V and 10 bases from J, with 20 bases between. The CDR3 has 14 residues. CDR3 DNA: TGTGCCAGCAGTTCCGGGATGGGGGGTTGGGACTACACCTTC. Protein: CASSSGMGGWDYTF.

V gene TRBV4-2 combines with J gene TRBJ2-5, with 9 bases matching TRBD2. Germline assignment: CDR1 LGHNA and CDR2 YNFKEQ. This CDR3 has 16 residues. J gave up 7 bases and V 0 bases, and 9 bases lay outside the gene matches. CDR3: CASSQDLAAGGLTQYF. CDR3 coding DNA: TGTGCCAGCAGCCAAGACCTAGCAGCGGGAGGTCTGACCCAGTACTTC.

The V call is TRBV28, the J call TRBJ1-1; TRBD1 matches at 8 bases. CDR3 length equals 12 residues. J was trimmed by 8 bases and V by 6 bases; bases with no gene match: 5. Germline values: CDR1 MDHEN, CDR2 SYDVKM. The CDR3 loop is CASRDGQGEAFF. DNA of the CDR3: TGTGCCAGCAGGGACGGACAGGGAGAAGCTTTCTTT.

This chain's CDR3 is CSVRVVMGQFF. The CDR3 coding sequence is TGCAGCGTGAGGGTGGTTATGGGGCAGTTCTTC. The chain employs TRBV29-1 and TRBJ2-1; tentatively, D is TRBD2 (5 bases). V lost 6 bases and J 12 bases, leaving 15 bases between the germline ends. Germline V gives CDR1 SQVTM, CDR2 ANQGSEA. The CDR3 runs to 11 residues.

This rearrangement joins TRBV6-5 to TRBJ2-1; TRBD2 aligns across 9 bases. The V gene end was trimmed by 3 bases and the J gene end by 9 bases; junction bases not matched to a gene: 6. There are 14 residues in the CDR3. The germline CDR1 and CDR2 sequences are MNHEY and SVGAGI. The CDR3 DNA follows: TGTGCCAGCAGTTATGTTAGCGGGAGAGCTGAGCAGTTCTTC. Residues: CASSYVSGRAEQFF.

V is TRBV13 and J is TRBJ1-1; D gene ambiguous. V was pared by 4 bases and J by 1 base, with 7 bases between. Per the germline V gene, CDR1 is PRHDT and CDR2 is FYEKMQ (reference sequence). The length of the CDR3 is 13 residues. The DNA for the CDR3 is TGTGCCAGCAGCTGGCAGAAGAACACTGAAGCTTTCTTT. It translates to CASSWQKNTEAFF. The entire variable domain, with the rest obtained from reference TRBV13 and TRBJ1-1, is as follows: AAGVIQSPRHLIKEKRETATLKCYPIPRHDTVYWYQQGPGQDPQFLISFYEKMQSDKGSIPDRFSAQQFSDYHSELNMSSLELGDSALYFCASSWQKNTEAFFGQGTRLTVV.

This clone was seen repeatedly, ten times or more. This chain uses TRBV19 with TRBJ1-5, with D perhaps matching TRBD1 (6 bases). V shed 9 bases and J shed 7 bases, with 13 bases lying between them. CDR3 length equals 12 residues. Germline CDR1 reads LNHDA; CDR2 reads SQIVND (reference sequence). CDR3 sequence reads: CASTKQGQPQHF. The CDR3 DNA is TGTGCCAGCACAAAACAGGGACAGCCCCAGCATTTT.

There are a few counts of this clone. This chain connects TRBV19 to TRBJ2-7; D not certain. Germline CDR1 and CDR2: LNHDA and SQIVND (reference sequence). Trimming removed 4 bases at V and 2 bases at J, with 9 bases between. This CDR3 is built from 13 residues. DNA for the CDR3: TGTGCCAGTAGTAGAGGTGGCGCCTACGAGCAGTACTTC. Translating gives CASSRGGAYEQYF.

CDR3 residues: CASSSPGLAGAHGSYNEQFF. The CDR3, as DNA: TGTGCCAGCAGTTCCCCGGGACTAGCGGGAGCGCACGGCTCCTACAATGAGCAGTTCTTC. The V gene is TRBV28, the J gene TRBJ2-1; 14 nucleotides align to TRBD2. The CDR3 runs to 20 residues. Trimming took 4 bases from V and 0 from J; bases not matched to a gene: 11. CDR1 MDHEN and CDR2 SYDVKM come from the germline V gene. Full variable domain (missing parts from reference TRBV28 and TRBJ2-1): DVKVTQSSRYLVKRTGEKVFLECVQDMDHENMFWYRQDPGLGLRLIYFSYDVKMKEKGDIPEGYSVSREKKERFSLILESASTNQTSMYLCASSSPGLAGAHGSYNEQFFGPGTRLTVL.

Worth noting for this clone: Other DNA sequences in the same sample also yield this CDR3. CDR3 nucleotide sequence: TGTGCCACTCCCGGACAGATGAATCAGCCCCAGCATTTT. This translates into CATPGQMNQPQHF. This chain connects TRBV19 to TRBJ1-5; a weak D match, TRBD1 (6 bases). Trimming cost V 10 bases and J 4 bases, with 14 bases left between them. The CDR3 consists of 13 residues. Germline-derived CDR1 and CDR2 are LNHDA and SQIVND (reference sequence).

The table lists this clone with a few counts. The J gene is TRBJ2-1, the V gene TRBV7-9; TRBD2 agrees at 9 bases. Trimming removed 5 bases from V and 9 bases from J; junction bases left unmatched: 17. This CDR3 comprises 17 residues. Germline V gene lookup returns CDR1 SEHNR and CDR2 FQNEAQ (reference sequence). The CDR3 region has the DNA TGTGCCAGCAGCCCGAAGCGCCTAGGGCGGGAGGGCCGTGAGCAGTTCTTC. It translates to CASSPKRLGREGREQFF.